There are many counts of the clone carrying this T cell receptor beta chain. This sample was taken from a study of CD8 T cells in ankylosing spondylitis. Quantitative 5'-RACE with molecular barcodes produced the TCR beta libraries. TCRdb called the 5' RACE reads again in MiXCR, with one record for every CDR3 protein. The data contain around 330,000 distinct CDR3 sequences, around a tenth of them singletons. The V gene lost 6 bases and the J gene lost 0 bases, with 11 bases spanning the gap. This CDR3 comprises 14 residues. The chain uses TRBV12-3 or TRBV12-4 and TRBJ2-5, with D possibly being TRBD1 (5 bases). The sequenced sample consisted of blood, either unsorted or a sorted T cell fraction (not recorded which). This receptor was obtained from a female donor with ankylosing spondylitis or in good health (not recorded which). CDR3 residues: CASSPDSNQETQYF. In DNA form, the CDR3 reads TGTGCCAGCAGCCCAGACAGTAACCAAGAGACCCAGTACTTC.